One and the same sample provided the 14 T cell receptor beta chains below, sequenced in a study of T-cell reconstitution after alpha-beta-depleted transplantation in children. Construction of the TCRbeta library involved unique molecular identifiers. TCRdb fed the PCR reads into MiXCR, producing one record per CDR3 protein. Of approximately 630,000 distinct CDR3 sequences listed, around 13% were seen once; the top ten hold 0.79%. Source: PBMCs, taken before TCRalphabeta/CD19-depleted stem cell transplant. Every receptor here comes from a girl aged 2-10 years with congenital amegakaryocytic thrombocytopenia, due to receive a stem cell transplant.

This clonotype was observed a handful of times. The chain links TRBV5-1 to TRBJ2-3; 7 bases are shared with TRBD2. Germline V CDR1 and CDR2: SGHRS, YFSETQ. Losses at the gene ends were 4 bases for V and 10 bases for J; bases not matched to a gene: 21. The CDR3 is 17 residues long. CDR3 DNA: TGCGCCAGCAGCCGCGGGGTCGTTGGCGGGAGAGTCCGATCGCAGTATTTT. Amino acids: CASSRGVVGGRVRSQYF.

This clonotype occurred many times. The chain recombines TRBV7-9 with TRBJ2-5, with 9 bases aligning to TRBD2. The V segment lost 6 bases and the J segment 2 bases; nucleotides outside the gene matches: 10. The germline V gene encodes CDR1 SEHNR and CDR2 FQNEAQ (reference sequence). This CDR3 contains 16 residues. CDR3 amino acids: CASSFLRLAEQETQYF. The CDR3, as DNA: TGTGCCAGCAGTTTCCTTCGACTAGCGGAACAAGAGACCCAGTACTTC.

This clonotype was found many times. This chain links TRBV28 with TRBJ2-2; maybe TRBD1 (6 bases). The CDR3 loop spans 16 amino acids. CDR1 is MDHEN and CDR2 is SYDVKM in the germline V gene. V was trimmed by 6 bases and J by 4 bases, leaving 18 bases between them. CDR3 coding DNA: TGTGCCAGCAGACGAGCTTGGGACAAGTCCACCGGGGAGCTGTTTTTT. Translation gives CASRRAWDKSTGELFF.

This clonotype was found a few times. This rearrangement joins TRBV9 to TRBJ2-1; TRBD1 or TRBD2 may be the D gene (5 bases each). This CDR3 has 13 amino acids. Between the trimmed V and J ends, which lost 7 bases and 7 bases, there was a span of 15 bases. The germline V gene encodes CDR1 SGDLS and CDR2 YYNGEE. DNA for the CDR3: TGTGCCAGCGCTGGGACGTGGCTTAATGAGCAGTTCTTC. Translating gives CASAGTWLNEQFF.

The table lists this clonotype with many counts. The CDR3 sequence: CASSLTGDGTDTQYF. In DNA, the CDR3 is TGTGCCAGCAGTTTGACGGGAGACGGTACAGATACGCAGTATTTT. The chain employs TRBV27 and TRBJ2-3, with a weak D call TRBD2 (6 bases). V lost 3 bases and J 3 bases, leaving 13 bases between the germline ends. The CDR3 contains 15 residues. Looked up from germline, CDR1 is MNHEY and CDR2 is SMNVEV (reference sequence).

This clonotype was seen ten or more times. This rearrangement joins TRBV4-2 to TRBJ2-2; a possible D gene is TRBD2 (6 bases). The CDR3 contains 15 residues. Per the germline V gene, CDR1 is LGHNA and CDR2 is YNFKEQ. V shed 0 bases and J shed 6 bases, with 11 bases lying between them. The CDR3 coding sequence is TGTGCCAGCAGCCAAGATATAGGGGACTCCGGGGAGCTGTTTTTT. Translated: CASSQDIGDSGELFF.

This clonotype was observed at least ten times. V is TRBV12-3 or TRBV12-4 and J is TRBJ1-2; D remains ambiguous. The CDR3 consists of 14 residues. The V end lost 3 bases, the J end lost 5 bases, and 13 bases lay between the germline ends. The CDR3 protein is CASSFYADKYGYTF. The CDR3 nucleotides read TGTGCCAGCAGTTTTTATGCAGATAAATATGGCTACACCTTC.

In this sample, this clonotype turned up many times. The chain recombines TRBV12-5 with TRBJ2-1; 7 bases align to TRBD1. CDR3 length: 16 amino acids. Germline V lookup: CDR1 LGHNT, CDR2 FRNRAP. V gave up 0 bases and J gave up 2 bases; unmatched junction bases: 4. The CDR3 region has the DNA TGTGCTAGTGGTTTGGTAGTCGGGACAGCCTACAATGAGCAGTTCTTC. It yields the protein CASGLVVGTAYNEQFF.

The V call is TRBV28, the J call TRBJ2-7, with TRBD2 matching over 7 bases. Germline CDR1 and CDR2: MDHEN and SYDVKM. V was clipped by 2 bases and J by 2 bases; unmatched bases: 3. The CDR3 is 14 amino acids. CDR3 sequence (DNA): TGTGCCAGCAGTTTAAGCGGGATCCCCTACGAGCAGTACTTC. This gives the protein CASSLSGIPYEQYF.

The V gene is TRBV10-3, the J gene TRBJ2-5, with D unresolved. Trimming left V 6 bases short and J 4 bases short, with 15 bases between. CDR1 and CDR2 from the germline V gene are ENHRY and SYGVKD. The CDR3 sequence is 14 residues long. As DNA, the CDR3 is TGTGCCATCAGCCAGAATAGGGCTGGAGAGACCCAGTACTTC. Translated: CAISQNRAGETQYF.

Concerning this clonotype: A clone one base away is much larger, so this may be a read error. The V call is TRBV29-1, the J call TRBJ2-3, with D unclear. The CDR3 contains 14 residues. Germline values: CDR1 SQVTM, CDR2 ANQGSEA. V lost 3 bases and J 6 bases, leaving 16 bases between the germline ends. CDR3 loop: CSVDWGYQLDTQYF. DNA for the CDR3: TGCAGCGTTGATTGGGGTTACCAGTTGGATACGCAGTATTTT.

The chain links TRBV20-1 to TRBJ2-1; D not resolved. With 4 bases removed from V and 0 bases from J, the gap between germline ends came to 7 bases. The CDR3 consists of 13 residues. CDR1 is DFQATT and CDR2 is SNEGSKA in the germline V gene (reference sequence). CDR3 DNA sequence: TGCAGTGCTATAGGGCGCTCCTACAATGAGCAGTTCTTC. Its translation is CSAIGRSYNEQFF.

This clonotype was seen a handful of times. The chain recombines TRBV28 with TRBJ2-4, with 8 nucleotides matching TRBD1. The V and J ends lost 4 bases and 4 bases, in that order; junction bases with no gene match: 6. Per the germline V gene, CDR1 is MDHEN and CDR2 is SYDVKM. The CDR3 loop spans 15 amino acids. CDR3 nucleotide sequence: TGTGCCAGCAGTTCCCTGGACAGGGAGAAAAACATTCAGTACTTC. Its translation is CASSSLDREKNIQYF.

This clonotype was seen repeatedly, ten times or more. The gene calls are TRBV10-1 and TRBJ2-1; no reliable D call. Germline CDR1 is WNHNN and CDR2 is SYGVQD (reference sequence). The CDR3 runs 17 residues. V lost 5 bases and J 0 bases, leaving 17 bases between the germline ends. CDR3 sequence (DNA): TGCGCCAGCAGTCCTAATCGCCTACTGAGCTCCTACAATGAGCAGTTCTTC. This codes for CASSPNRLLSSYNEQFF.